This T cell receptor (beta chain) originates from a study of vaccination and CD4 T cells after COVID-19. Study information: Post-vaccination specimens were collected at a median of about 68 days following dose two (range 14 to 241).

Concerning this clonotype: The antigen remains undetermined.

Trimming stripped 1 base from V and 2 bases from J, with 9 bases between. The CDR3 loop spans 15 amino acids. Germline V CDR1 and CDR2: SGHTA, FQGNSA. The treatment was: approximately 11-day PBMC culture with coronavirus spike peptide pools or control peptides (ViraFEST assay). Every well contained around 2.2 million PBMCs, which were grown with approximately 9.6 IU/ml IL-2 and roughly 10 ug/ml peptide pools. The Oncomine TCR Beta short-read assay was applied to DNA of cultured CD4+ T cells. CD4+ T cells were cultured, and genomic DNA was extracted from them. MiXCR, applied by TCRdb to the PCR reads, yields one record per CDR3 protein. The sample has around 13,000 distinct CDR3 sequences; roughly 57% are singletons.

The clonotype comes from a human donor who had recovered from COVID-19. This rearrangement joins TRBV7-2 to TRBJ1-3; no clear D gene. This sample comprised CD4+ T cells from blood, cultured in vitro, obtained before SARS-CoV-2 vaccination. CDR3 bases: TGTGCCAGCAGCTTAGGCCCTGAGACTGGAAACACCATATATTTT. This translates into CASSLGPETGNTIYF.